Below are 26 T cell receptor beta chains sequenced from a single sample in a study of cytomegalovirus exposure and HLA in healthy donors. Vbeta (60) and Jbeta (13) primers were used in the PCR. Measured with immunoSEQ multiplex PCR; TCRdb has only the in-frame clones, and not every one. The profile shows some 120,000 clones, 9.5% of them singletons. Sample: PBMCs. The receptors derive from a man aged 25 to 40 in good health and CMV-seronegative.

The chain links TRBV18 to TRBJ2-1; TRBD2 agrees at 8 bases. The length of the CDR3 is 14 residues. The germline gives CDR1 KGHSH, CDR2 LQKENI. Losses at the gene ends were 2 bases for V and 7 bases for J; bases not matched to a gene: 4. The CDR3 bases are TGTGCCAGCTCACCAAACCGGGGGGGTAATGAGCAGTTCTTC. It is translated as CASSPNRGGNEQFF. Filled out from reference TRBV18 and TRBJ2-1, the complete variable domain reads NAGVMQNPRHLVRRRGQEARLRCSPMKGHSHVYWYRQLPEEGLKFMVYLQKENIIDESGMPKERFSAEFPKEGPSILRIQQVVRGDSAAYFCASSPNRGGNEQFFGPGTRLTVL.

The rearrangement joins TRBV4-3 to TRBJ1-4, with a weak D call TRBD1 (5 bases). The germline V gene encodes CDR1 LGHNA and CDR2 YSLEER. CDR3 length equals 15 residues. Between the trimmed V and J ends, which lost 4 bases and 4 bases, there was a span of 13 bases. The CDR3 protein is CASSLTTVVNEKLFF. The CDR3 DNA reads as TGCGCCAGCAGCCTAACGACAGTTGTTAATGAAAAACTGTTTTTT.

The genes are TRBV7-8 and TRBJ2-1; 7 nucleotides agree with TRBD1. The CDR3 contains 15 residues. V lost 1 base to trimming and J lost 5 bases; unmatched junction nucleotides: 5. The germline V gene encodes CDR1 SGHVS and CDR2 FQNEAQ. CDR3 sequence: CASSLGQGTDNEQFF. DNA for the CDR3: TGTGCCAGCAGCTTAGGACAGGGTACGGACAATGAGCAGTTCTTC. The variable domain in full, completed from reference TRBV7-8 and TRBJ2-1, reads GAGVSQSPRYKVAKRGQDVALRCDPISGHVSLFWYQQALGQGPEFLTYFQNEAQLDKSGLPSDRFFAERPEGSVSTLKIQRTQQEDSAVYLCASSLGQGTDNEQFFGPGTRLTVL.

As for this clone: Germline is not matched at one junction end, which may reflect a read error. This chain links TRBV28 with TRBJ2-5; tentatively, D is TRBD2 (6 bases). The CDR3 loop spans 15 amino acids. CDR1 and CDR2 (germline): MDHEN, SYDVKM. The CDR3 spells CASSWGDGAQEAQYF. The CDR3 DNA reads TGTGCCAGCAGTTGGGGGGACGGGGCCCAAGAGGCCCAGTACTTC.

This chain joins TRBV10-2 and TRBJ2-1, with D possibly matching TRBD1 (6 bases). There are 17 residues in the CDR3. Germline values: CDR1 WSHSY, CDR2 SAAADI. With 0 bases removed from V and 7 bases from J, the gap between germline ends came to 19 bases. The CDR3 coding sequence is TGCGCCAGCAGTGAGTCCGGAAACACAGGGATTAGGAATGAGCAGTTCTTC. As protein: CASSESGNTGIRNEQFF.

Here the CDR3 reads CSVEVQGGLSYEQYF. DNA for the CDR3: TGCAGCGTTGAAGTTCAAGGGGGTCTCTCCTACGAGCAGTACTTC. V is TRBV29-1 and J is TRBJ2-7; D might be TRBD1 (6 bases). This CDR3 comprises 15 residues. In germline, CDR1 is SQVTM, CDR2 ANQGSEA. Trimming removed 1 base at V and 0 bases at J, with 13 bases between.

DNA of the CDR3: TGTGCCAGCAGCACGTCGACAGGGCAAAACTATGGCTACACCTTC. The encoded protein is CASSTSTGQNYGYTF. The V and J genes are TRBV9 and TRBJ1-2; 7 nucleotides align to TRBD1. V lost 4 bases, J lost 2 bases, and 8 bases stayed unmatched. The CDR3 has 15 residues. Germline V gives CDR1 SGDLS, CDR2 YYNGEE.

This clone turned up a few times. CDR3 region: CASGDPGRELFF. In nucleotides, the CDR3 is TGTGCCAGCGGGGATCCGGGGAGGGAGCTGTTTTTT. This chain connects TRBV6-1 to TRBJ2-2; perhaps TRBD2 as D (5 bases). Germline V gene data show CDR1 as MNHNS and CDR2 as SASEGT. This CDR3 is 12 amino acids long. V lost 8 bases to trimming and J lost 9 bases, with 13 bases between them.

The rearrangement uses TRBV2 and TRBJ1-2; 8 bases are shared with TRBD1. Germline CDR1 SNHLY, CDR2 FYNNEI. After removal of 7 bases from V and 6 bases from J, the junction contained 10 bases not matched to a gene. The CDR3 runs 14 residues. CDR3 DNA sequence: TGTGCCAGCACCGGACAGGGTTTTGAGGATGGCTACACCTTC. This gives the protein CASTGQGFEDGYTF.

The chain couples TRBV30 to TRBJ2-5; D not certain. This CDR3 contains 13 residues. Trimming removed 4 bases from V and 7 bases from J, with 16 bases in between. Germline loops: CDR1 GTSNPN, CDR2 SVGIG (reference sequence). The CDR3 spells CAWTLKKQATQYF. Written as DNA, the CDR3 is TGTGCCTGGACATTGAAAAAGCAGGCGACCCAGTACTTC.

The CDR3 DNA reads as TGTGCCAGCAGTTACTCGGCAGGGGGGAGCACTGAAGCTTTCTTT. The encoded protein is CASSYSAGGSTEAFF. The gene calls are TRBV6-5 and TRBJ1-1; 7 bases are shared with TRBD1. V shed 0 bases and J 4 bases; nucleotides not matched to a gene: 5. CDR1 MNHEY and CDR2 SVGAGI come from the germline V gene. The CDR3 is 15 amino acids.

The genes are TRBV7-9 and TRBJ1-2; 7 bases align to TRBD1. With V trimmed by 5 bases and J by 5 bases, 14 bases remained unmatched. This CDR3 has 16 amino acids. Germline V gene lookup returns CDR1 SEHNR and CDR2 FQNEAQ (reference sequence). This chain's CDR3 is CASSDRDRPLRYGYTF. CDR3 bases: TGTGCCAGCAGCGACAGGGATAGGCCTCTGAGATATGGCTACACCTTC.

In this sample, this clone turned up a few times. The chain couples TRBV9 to TRBJ2-7; tentatively, D is TRBD2 (6 bases). The CDR3 covers 15 residues. V was cut by 0 bases and J by 5 bases, with 15 bases left in between. Germline V lookup: CDR1 SGDLS, CDR2 YYNGEE. Here the CDR3 DNA reads TGTGCCAGCAGCGTAGAGGAGGGTACTTGGAACGAGCAGTACTTC. Its translation: CASSVEEGTWNEQYF.

This clone was detected a few times. The CDR3 here is CASSLGQGGEKLFF. The CDR3 DNA follows: TGTGCCAGCTCACTCGGACAGGGGGGTGAAAAACTGTTTTTT. This chain connects TRBV18 to TRBJ1-4; 10 nucleotides align to TRBD1. The CDR3 spans 14 residues. The J segment lost 7 bases and the V segment lost 4 bases, leaving 3 bases of the junction unmatched. From germline, CDR1 is KGHSH and CDR2 LQKENI. Supplemented by reference TRBV18 and TRBJ1-4, the full variable domain reads NAGVMQNPRHLVRRRGQEARLRCSPMKGHSHVYWYRQLPEEGLKFMVYLQKENIIDESGMPKERFSAEFPKEGPSILRIQQVVRGDSAAYFCASSLGQGGEKLFFGSGTQLSVL.

J is TRBJ1-2 and V is TRBV7-9; the D gene is possibly TRBD1 (5 bases). Germline V gene lookup returns CDR1 SEHNR and CDR2 FQNEAQ (reference sequence). This CDR3 region has 14 residues. Trimming took 3 bases from V and 5 from J, leaving 13 bases between them. The CDR3 loop is CASSLVGVEYGYTF. Written as DNA, the CDR3 is TGTGCCAGCAGCTTGGTAGGGGTTGAGTATGGCTACACCTTC.

V and J are TRBV5-4 and TRBJ1-2; D is perhaps TRBD1 (6 bases). V was clipped by 4 bases and J by 2 bases, with 9 bases between them. Germline V gene data show CDR1 as SGHNT and CDR2 as YYREEE (reference sequence). CDR3 length: 13 amino acids. The CDR3 DNA reads TGTGCCAGCAGCCGAGGACAGAACTATGGCTACACCTTC. Residues: CASSRGQNYGYTF.

The sample holds a few counts of this clone. The chain recombines TRBV28 with TRBJ2-3; 10 bases are shared with TRBD1. Germline CDR1 is MDHEN and CDR2 is SYDVKM. The CDR3 totals 14 residues. V lost 6 bases to trimming and J lost 6 bases; unmatched junction nucleotides: 6. CDR3 DNA: TGTGCCAGCAGCTACGGGACAGGGGAGGATACGCAGTATTTT. Protein sequence: CASSYGTGEDTQYF.

This clone was detected a few times. The chain carries TRBV28 and TRBJ1-5; TRBD1 is a possible D gene (5 bases). The CDR3 loop spans 12 amino acids. CDR1 is MDHEN, CDR2 SYDVKM, per germline. Trimming removed 8 bases from V and 5 bases from J, with 10 bases in between. The CDR3 nucleotides are TGTGCCAGCCAGGGTTACGATCAGCCCCAGCATTTT. Translation: CASQGYDQPQHF.

This clone was recorded a few times. The chain combines TRBV7-3 with TRBJ1-2; D perhaps matches TRBD1 (6 bases). Germline CDR1 reads SGHTA; CDR2 reads FQGTGA. The V and J ends lost 0 bases and 4 bases respectively, with 12 bases between them. CDR3 size: 15 residues. The DNA for the CDR3 is TGTGCCAGCAGCTTAACGGGACAAAAGCCCTATGGCTACACCTTC. Translating it yields CASSLTGQKPYGYTF.

This clone occurred a few times. The chain employs TRBV14 and TRBJ2-7, with TRBD1 matching 8 bases. The CDR3 sequence is 14 residues long. Germline-derived CDR1 and CDR2 are SGHDN and FVKESK. The trim removed 4 bases at V and 2 bases at J, leaving 4 bases unmatched. The chain's CDR3 is CASSPRDRTYEQYF. The CDR3 DNA reads as TGTGCCAGCAGCCCCCGGGACAGGACCTACGAGCAGTACTTC.

This chain uses TRBV29-1 with TRBJ2-2, with 8 bases matching TRBD1. The CDR3 is 14 amino acids. Per the germline V gene, CDR1 is SQVTM and CDR2 is ANQGSEA. The V gene end was trimmed by 5 bases and the J gene end by 0 bases; junction bases not matched to a gene: 2. The CDR3, as DNA: TGCAGCGTTAGACAGGGGCCGAACACCGGGGAGCTGTTTTTT. Translation: CSVRQGPNTGELFF.

This clone has more than one count but fewer than ten. This sequence joins TRBV28 and TRBJ2-1; 9 bases line up with TRBD1. The CDR3 sequence is 17 residues long. V trimming: 2 bases; J trimming: 15 bases; junction bases outside the gene matches: 20. The germline V gene encodes CDR1 MDHEN and CDR2 SYDVKM. In DNA, the CDR3 is TGTGCCAGCAGTTTAGGGACAGGGTTTCGTGACTCACGGTCGTGGTTCTTC. Translating gives CASSLGTGFRDSRSWFF.

The chain links TRBV6-1 to TRBJ2-6; D is possibly TRBD1 (5 bases). Germline V CDR1 and CDR2: MNHNS, SASEGT. The CDR3 spans 14 residues. The CDR3: CAGAAPSGANVLTF. CDR3 bases: TGTGCTGGGGCGGCTCCTTCTGGGGCCAACGTCCTGACTTTC.

The chain combines TRBV7-9 with TRBJ1-2, with D uncertain. CDR1 is SEHNR, CDR2 FQNEAQ, per germline (reference sequence). V was pared by 0 bases and J by 3 bases, with 8 bases between. This CDR3 region has 14 residues. CDR3: CASSLASADYGYTF. The DNA of the CDR3 is TGTGCCAGCAGCTTAGCGAGTGCGGACTATGGCTACACCTTC.

This clone was seen a handful of times. The chain links TRBV9 to TRBJ2-2; 9 bases are a match to TRBD2. The CDR3 contains 16 residues. The ends lost 4 bases at V and 4 bases at J; junction bases unmatched: 8. CDR1 SGDLS and CDR2 YYNGEE come from the germline V gene. This CDR3 is CASSPWGSGGTGELFF. CDR3 bases: TGTGCCAGCAGCCCCTGGGGTAGCGGGGGCACCGGGGAGCTGTTTTTT.

CDR3 in DNA: TGTGCCAGCAGCCCCAGGGAAGAAGGAAACACCATATATTTT. Translation gives CASSPREEGNTIYF. The rearrangement joins TRBV9 to TRBJ1-3, with TRBD1 as a possible D gene (5 bases). The CDR3 covers 14 residues. Trimming took off 4 bases at V and 4 bases at J, with 12 bases between the two ends. Germline CDR1 SGDLS, CDR2 YYNGEE.